The sequence of this TCR beta chain was determined in a study of cytomegalovirus exposure and HLA in healthy donors. Whole-study results and caveats: The study assumed roughly uniform donor sequencing depth for presence/absence analyses. Information on immune exposure was restricted to one variable (CMV serostatus).

In this sample, this clone turned up a few times. Its specificity is unknown. Amplification used 60 Vbeta primers and 13 Jbeta primers. Profiling relied on immunoSEQ multiplex PCR, and the TCRdb table lists in-frame clones only, not all of them. Here the sample spans roughly 180,000 clones, around 78% being singletons. This CDR3 is built from 14 residues. Per the germline V gene, CDR1 is ENHRY and CDR2 is SYGVKD. Trimming removed 6 bases from V and 8 bases from J; junction bases left unmatched: 6. The TCR originated in a man aged 18 to 35 in good health and CMV-seronegative. The sequencing sample was made of PBMCs. V gene TRBV10-3 combines with J gene TRBJ2-3; 12 bases agree with TRBD2. The CDR3 nucleotides are TGTGCCATCAGGCGGACTAGCGGGGAGGGTACGCAGTATTTT. This gives the protein CAIRRTSGEGTQYF.